This T cell receptor (beta chain) was captured by sequencing in a study of Ad26.COV2.S vaccination and SARS-CoV-2 variants. Note on this clone: Its antigen is unidentified.

As for treatment: some 20 received Ad26.COV2.S at low or high dose, single or two shots; five or six received placebo; per-sample allocation not given. On day 63 after the first injection, vaccine and placebo recipients gave samples. Recruitment in Boston yielded a donor of adult age, 18-55 years. The method was immunoSEQ multiplex PCR; TCRdb's version includes in-frame clones alone and lacks a portion of them. The table records about 680,000 clones, around 89% of them present only once. Notes on the study in general: Quantification of TCR breadth and depth may have yielded underestimates of total T cell responses.

Germline V gives CDR1 MNHEY, CDR2 SVGEGT. The CDR3 loop spans 18 amino acids. The V end was cut by 2 bases, the J end by 0 bases, with 20 bases between. The sample in question was peripheral blood, obtained in a trial of Ad26.COV2.S vaccine versus placebo. The TCR was taken from a person aged 18-60 years who received the Ad26.COV2.S COVID-19 vaccine or a placebo. The chain employs TRBV6-2 or TRBV6-3 and TRBJ2-7; D is perhaps TRBD2 (7 bases). The CDR3 region is CASSYRSLGGQGSYEQYF. CDR3 DNA sequence: TGTGCCAGCAGTTACCGGAGTCTCGGGGGGCAGGGCTCCTACGAGCAGTACTTC.